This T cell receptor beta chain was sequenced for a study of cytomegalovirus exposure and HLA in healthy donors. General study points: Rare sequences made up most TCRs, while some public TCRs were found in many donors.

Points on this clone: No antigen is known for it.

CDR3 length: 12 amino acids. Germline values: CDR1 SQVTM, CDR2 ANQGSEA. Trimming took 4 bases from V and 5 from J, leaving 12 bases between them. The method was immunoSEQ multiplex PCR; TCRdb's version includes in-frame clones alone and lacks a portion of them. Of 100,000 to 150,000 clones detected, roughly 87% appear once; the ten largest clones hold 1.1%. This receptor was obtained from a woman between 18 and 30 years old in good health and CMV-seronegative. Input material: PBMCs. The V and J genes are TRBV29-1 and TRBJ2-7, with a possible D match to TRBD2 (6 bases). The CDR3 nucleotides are TGCAGCGTTGTACTAGCAAGCCACGAGCAGTACTTC. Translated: CSVVLASHEQYF.